The 3 T cell receptor beta chains reported below all come from one sample, sequenced in a study of T cell responses to AZD1222 COVID-19 vaccine. Sequencing was performed with immunoSEQ multiplex PCR; in TCRdb, only in-frame clones are kept and a portion is missing. This table holds about 86,000 clones, 89% found once. Sequences were derived from peripheral blood, sampled 28 days after the second AZD1222 dose. Source of these receptors: an adult who received the AZD1222 COVID-19 vaccine.

The V and J genes are TRBV19 and TRBJ1-6; TRBD1 aligns across 7 bases. V lost 9 bases, J lost 7 bases, and 12 bases stayed unmatched. The CDR3 is made up of 15 amino acids. Germline lookup yields CDR1 LNHDA and CDR2 SQIVND (reference sequence). The CDR3 protein is CASSLQGNGNSPLHF. The CDR3 DNA reads TGTGCCAGCTCTTTACAGGGGAACGGCAATTCACCCCTCCACTTT.

The J gene is TRBJ1-2, the V gene TRBV30; maybe TRBD1 (5 bases). Trimming shortened V by 4 bases and J by 2 bases, and 11 bases separated the two germline ends. In germline, CDR1 is GTSNPN, CDR2 SVGIG (reference sequence). This CDR3 has 13 amino acids. This chain's CDR3 is CAWNRDGNYGYTF. Written as DNA, the CDR3 is TGTGCCTGGAATCGGGACGGGAACTATGGCTACACCTTC.

In its sample, this clone was seen a few times. J is TRBJ1-2 and V is TRBV9; D is ambiguous. The germline gives CDR1 SGDLS, CDR2 YYNGEE. V was trimmed by 7 bases and J by 8 bases, leaving 15 bases between them. The CDR3 extends over 12 amino acids. The CDR3 reads CASGEGFGGYTF. In DNA form, the CDR3 reads TGTGCCAGCGGGGAGGGATTCGGGGGCTACACCTTC.